This T cell receptor (beta chain) was retrieved from a study of identifying expanded T cells in peripheral blood. Study-wide results and caveats: Roughly 1.2 clones differed between technical replicates, versus around 15 and 19 over time.

About this clone itself: Its antigen is not identified.

The assay was immunoSEQ multiplex PCR, and TCRdb's table has in-frame clones only and misses some. The sample consists of tens of thousands of clones, over 80% of them appearing once. Unmatched junction bases numbered 11, after V lost 4 bases and J lost 8 bases. The CDR3 length is 15 residues. CDR1 is SGHNT and CDR2 is YYREEE in the germline V gene (reference sequence). This sequence joins TRBV5-4 and TRBJ2-1; TRBD1 agrees at 8 bases. Material: blood. This sequence originates from a person between 18 and 75 years old in good health. CDR3 sequence: CASSVGGQGFHEQFF. The CDR3 DNA reads as TGTGCCAGCAGCGTAGGAGGACAGGGCTTTCATGAGCAGTTCTTC.